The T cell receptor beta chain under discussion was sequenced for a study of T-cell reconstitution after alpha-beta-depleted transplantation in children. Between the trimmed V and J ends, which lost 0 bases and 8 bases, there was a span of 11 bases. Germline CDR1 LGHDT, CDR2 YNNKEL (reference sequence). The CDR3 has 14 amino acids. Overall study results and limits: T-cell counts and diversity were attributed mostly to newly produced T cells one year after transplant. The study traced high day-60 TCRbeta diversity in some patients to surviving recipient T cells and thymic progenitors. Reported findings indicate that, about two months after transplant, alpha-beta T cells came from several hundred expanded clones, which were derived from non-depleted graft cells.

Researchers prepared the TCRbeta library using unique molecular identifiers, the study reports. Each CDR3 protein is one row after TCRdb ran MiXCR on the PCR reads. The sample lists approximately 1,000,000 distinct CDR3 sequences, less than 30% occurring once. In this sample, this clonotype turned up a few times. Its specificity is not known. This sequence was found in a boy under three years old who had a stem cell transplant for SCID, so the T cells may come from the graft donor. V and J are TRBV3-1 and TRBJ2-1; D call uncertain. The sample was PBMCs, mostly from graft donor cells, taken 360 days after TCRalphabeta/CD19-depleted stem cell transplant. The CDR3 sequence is CASSQDARGDEQFF. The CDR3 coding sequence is TGTGCCAGCAGCCAAGATGCCCGTGGTGATGAGCAGTTCTTC.